Below are 12 T cell receptor beta chains sequenced from a single sample in a study. TCRdb re-called the 5' RACE reads with MiXCR, one entry per CDR3 protein. The sample records some 8,700 distinct CDR3 sequences, roughly a sixth being singletons. Sequenced: memory CD4+ T cells sorted from blood. Subset given: memory CD4+ T cells, CD4+CD45RO+CD25-. These receptors were obtained from a female donor with breast cancer.

In its sample, this clonotype ranks as medium-sized (0.01 to 0.1%). J is TRBJ2-5 and V is TRBV20-1; D is tentatively TRBD1 or TRBD2 (7 bases each). Germline CDR1 is DFQATT and CDR2 is SNEGSKA (reference sequence). The CDR3 has 13 amino acids. The V end was cut by 4 bases, the J end by 6 bases, with 15 bases between. CDR3: CSANRQGGKTQYF. For the CDR3, the DNA is TGCAGTGCTAATCGGCAGGGGGGGAAGACCCAGTACTTC.

The sample holds many counts of this clonotype. The chain has TRBV15 and TRBJ2-5, with D maybe TRBD1 (6 bases). The V end was cut by 0 bases, the J end by 1 base, with 15 bases between. There are 17 residues in the CDR3. Per germline, CDR1 LNHNV and CDR2 YYDKDF (reference sequence). Here the CDR3 reads CATSREQGLLGQETQYF. The CDR3 DNA sequence: TGTGCCACCAGCAGAGAACAGGGCCTACTGGGCCAAGAGACCCAGTACTTC.

The table lists this clonotype with a few counts. The V call is TRBV6-5, the J call TRBJ2-4; D uncertain. The ends were cut back, 2 bases at V and 6 bases at J, with 2 bases in the middle. CDR1 is MNHEY and CDR2 is SVGAGI in the germline V gene. The CDR3 loop spans 11 amino acids. CDR3 residues: CASSYGNIQYF. The CDR3 nucleotides are TGTGCCAGCAGTTACGGAAACATTCAGTACTTC.

In its sample, this clonotype is medium-sized. This sequence joins TRBV15 and TRBJ2-7; unclear D gene. The CDR3 length is 15 residues. The V gene lost 0 bases and the J gene lost 0 bases, with 9 bases spanning the gap. The germline CDR1 and CDR2 sequences are LNHNV and YYDKDF (reference sequence). The CDR3 nucleotides are TGTGCCACCAGCAGAGAAGGCGCGAGCTCCTACGAGCAGTACTTC. This translates into CATSREGASSYEQYF.

This clonotype is medium-sized (0.01 to 0.1%). The rearrangement joins TRBV7-9 to TRBJ2-1; tentatively, D is TRBD2 (6 bases). Trimming cost V 2 bases and J 9 bases, with 20 bases left between them. The V gene's germline CDR1 is SEHNR and CDR2 FQNEAQ (reference sequence). The CDR3 consists of 16 residues. The CDR3, as DNA: TGTGCCAGCAGCTTACCCGGGAGTCGAGTTTCGGGTGAGCAGTTCTTC. Amino acids: CASSLPGSRVSGEQFF.

This clonotype has at least ten counts. The chain links TRBV5-1 to TRBJ1-1; D ambiguous. Trimming took 0 bases from V and 10 from J, leaving 10 bases between them. Germline V lookup: CDR1 SGHRS, CDR2 YFSETQ. The CDR3 extends over 12 amino acids. This CDR3 reads CASSLGRVGAFF. CDR3 DNA sequence: TGCGCCAGCAGCTTGGGAAGGGTTGGAGCTTTCTTT.

This clonotype was recorded many times. The J gene is TRBJ2-7, the V gene TRBV12-3 or TRBV12-4; maybe TRBD1 (5 bases). The CDR3 contains 14 residues. Trimming stripped 4 bases from V and 4 bases from J, with 14 bases between. For the CDR3, the DNA is TGTGCCAGCAGTTATCAGGGTGAGAGTTACGAGCAGTACTTC. This translates into CASSYQGESYEQYF.

This clonotype is deemed medium-sized (0.01 to 0.1%). The chain employs TRBV4-2 and TRBJ2-5; TRBD2 aligns across 14 bases. The CDR3 runs 17 residues. Germline V CDR1 and CDR2: LGHNA, YNFKEQ. The V gene end was trimmed by 4 bases and the J gene end by 5 bases; junction bases not matched to a gene: 9. CDR3 DNA: TGTGCCAGCAGCCCCGGGACTAGCGGGAGTAAAGGGGAGACCCAGTACTTC. Translation gives CASSPGTSGSKGETQYF.

Details on this clonotype: Given a much more abundant clone one base away, this may be a read error. This sequence joins TRBV7-2 and TRBJ2-1, with TRBD1 as a possible D gene (7 bases). The germline gives CDR1 SGHTA, CDR2 FQGNSA. This CDR3 contains 14 residues. The CDR3 protein is CASSPGGGYNGQFF. CDR3 in DNA: TGTGCCAGCAGCCCAGGGGGAGGCTACAATGGGCAGTTCTTC.

This clonotype was counted at least ten times. V usage is TRBV20-1 and J usage is TRBJ2-3, with D maybe TRBD2 (6 bases). The CDR3 spans 12 residues. Germline V lookup: CDR1 DFQATT, CDR2 SNEGSKA (reference sequence). CDR3 sequence: CRWGERTDTQYF. The CDR3 DNA reads TGCAGGTGGGGGGAGCGGACAGATACGCAGTATTTT.

This clonotype was seen only a few times. This could be a read error, since a much larger clone is one nucleotide away. The chain links TRBV7-3 to TRBJ2-6; D unresolved. The CDR3 spans 13 residues. CDR1 SGHTA and CDR2 FQGTGA come from the germline V gene. Trimming took off 5 bases at V and 4 bases at J, with 6 bases between the two ends. The CDR3 nucleotides read TGTGCCAGCAGCGTCCGGGGGGCCAACGTCCTGACTTTC. This sequence encodes CASSVRGANVLTF.

This clonotype counts as medium-sized (0.01 to 0.1%). The genes are TRBV6-2 or TRBV6-3 and TRBJ2-7; 8 bases are shared with TRBD2. The germline CDR1 and CDR2 sequences are MNHEY and SVGEGT. The CDR3 has 13 residues. With V trimmed by 6 bases and J by 5 bases, 6 bases remained unmatched. CDR3 amino acids: CASRKTSVNEQYF. CDR3 bases: TGTGCCAGCAGGAAGACTAGCGTTAACGAGCAGTACTTC.